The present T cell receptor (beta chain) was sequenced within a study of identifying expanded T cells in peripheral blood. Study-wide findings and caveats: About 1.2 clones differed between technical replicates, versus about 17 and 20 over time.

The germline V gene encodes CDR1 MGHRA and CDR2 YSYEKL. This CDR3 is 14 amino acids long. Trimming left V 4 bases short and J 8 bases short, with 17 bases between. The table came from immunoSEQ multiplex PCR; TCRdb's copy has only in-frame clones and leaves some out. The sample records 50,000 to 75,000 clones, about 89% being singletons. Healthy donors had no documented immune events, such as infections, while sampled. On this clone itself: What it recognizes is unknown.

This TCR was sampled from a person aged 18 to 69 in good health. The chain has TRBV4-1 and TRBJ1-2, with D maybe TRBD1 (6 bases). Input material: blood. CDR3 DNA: TGCGCCAGCAGCCCAGAACAGGGTGGGAGCGGCTACACCTTC. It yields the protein CASSPEQGGSGYTF.